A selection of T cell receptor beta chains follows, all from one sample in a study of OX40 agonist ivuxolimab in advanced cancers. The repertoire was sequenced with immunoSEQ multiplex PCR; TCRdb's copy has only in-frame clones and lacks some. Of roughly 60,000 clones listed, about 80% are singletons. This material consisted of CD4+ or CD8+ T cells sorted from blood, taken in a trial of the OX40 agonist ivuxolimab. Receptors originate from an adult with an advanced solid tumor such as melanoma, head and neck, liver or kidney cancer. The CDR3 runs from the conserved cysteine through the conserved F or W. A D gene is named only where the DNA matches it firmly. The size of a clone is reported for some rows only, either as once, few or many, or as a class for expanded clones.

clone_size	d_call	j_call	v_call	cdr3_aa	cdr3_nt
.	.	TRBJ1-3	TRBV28	CASSRLGGPPGNTIYF	TGTGCCAGCAGCAGATTGGGAGGCCCTCCCGGAAACACCATATATTTT
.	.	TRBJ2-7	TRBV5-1	CASSLVIGVGEQYF	TGCGCCAGCAGCTTGGTAATTGGGGTTGGAGAGCAGTACTTC
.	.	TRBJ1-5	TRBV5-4	CASSPGGGLNQPQHF	TGTGCCAGCAGCCCTGGGGGGGGCCTAAATCAGCCCCAGCATTTT
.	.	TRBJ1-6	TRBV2	CASTPAEGENSPLHF	TGTGCCAGCACCCCCGCCGAGGGGGAGAATTCACCCCTCCACTTT
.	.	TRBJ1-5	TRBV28	CASSPNEGYSNQPQHF	TGTGCCAGCAGTCCGAACGAGGGCTACAGCAATCAGCCCCAGCATTTT
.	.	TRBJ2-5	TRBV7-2	CASSLAGGRETQYF	TGTGCCAGCAGCTTAGCGGGGGGGCGGGAGACCCAGTACTTC
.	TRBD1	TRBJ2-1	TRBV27	CASSRRGFRNEQFF	TGTGCCAGCAGTCGCAGGGGGTTTAGGAATGAGCAGTTCTTC
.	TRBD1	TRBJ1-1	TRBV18	CASSPPQGRGDTEAFF	TGTGCCAGCTCACCACCGCAGGGCAGGGGGGACACTGAAGCTTTCTTT
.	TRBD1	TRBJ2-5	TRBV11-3	CASSRGTGEETQYF	TGTGCCAGCAGCCGAGGGACAGGGGAAGAGACCCAGTACTTC
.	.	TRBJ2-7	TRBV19	CASSIKTGPYEQYF	TGTGCCAGTAGTATTAAAACGGGACCCTACGAGCAGTACTTC
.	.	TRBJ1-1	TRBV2	CASSEDGVTEAFF	TGTGCCAGCAGTGAAGACGGTGTCACTGAAGCTTTCTTT
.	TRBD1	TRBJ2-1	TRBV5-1	CASRPGTGVNEQFF	TGCGCCAGCAGGCCCGGGACAGGGGTGAATGAGCAGTTCTTC
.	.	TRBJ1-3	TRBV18	CASSPQRSSGNTIYF	TGTGCCAGCTCCCCCCAACGGAGCTCTGGAAACACCATATATTTT
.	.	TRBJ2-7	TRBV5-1	CASSLAGRGYEQYF	TGCGCCAGCAGCTTGGCGGGCAGGGGCTACGAGCAGTACTTC
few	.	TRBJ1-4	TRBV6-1	CASRGGQSGNEKLFF	TGTGCCAGCAGGGGGGGCCAAAGCGGTAACGAAAAACTGTTTTTT
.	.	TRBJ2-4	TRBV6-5	CASTSPLAKNIQYF	TGTGCCAGCACCTCACCTCTAGCCAAAAACATTCAGTACTTC
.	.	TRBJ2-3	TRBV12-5	CASGHTTTDTQYF	TGTGCTAGTGGTCACACGACCACAGATACGCAGTATTTT
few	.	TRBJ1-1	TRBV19	CASSIPGLEAFF	TGTGCCAGTAGTATCCCGGGCCTTGAAGCTTTCTTT
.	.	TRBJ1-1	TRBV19	CASSILGAKGTEAFF	TGTGCCAGTAGTATATTGGGGGCGAAGGGCACTGAAGCTTTCTTT
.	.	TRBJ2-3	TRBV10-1	CASSDPTRTDTQYF	TGCGCCAGCAGTGACCCGACCCGGACAGATACGCAGTATTTT
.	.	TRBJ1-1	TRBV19	CASSIAGATEAFF	TGTGCCAGTAGTATAGCAGGGGCCACTGAAGCTTTCTTT
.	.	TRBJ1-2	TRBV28	CASSLGGYYGYTF	TGTGCCAGCAGTTTAGGCGGATACTATGGCTACACCTTC
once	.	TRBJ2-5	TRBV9	CASSDRNPAAETQYF	TGTGCCAGCAGCGATCGTAATCCAGCGGCGGAGACCCAGTACTTC
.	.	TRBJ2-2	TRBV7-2	CAIPPKGRSGELFF	TGTGCCATCCCCCCCAAAGGGAGGAGCGGGGAGCTGTTTTTT
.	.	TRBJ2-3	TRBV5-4	CASSASTDTQYF	TGTGCCAGCAGCGCTAGCACAGATACGCAGTATTTT
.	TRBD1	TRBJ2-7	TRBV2	CASRQDRGGSYEQYF	TGTGCCAGCCGCCAAGACAGGGGAGGCTCCTACGAGCAGTACTTC
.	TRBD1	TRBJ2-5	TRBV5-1	CASSLSGGPVETQYF	TGCGCCAGCAGCTTATCAGGGGGACCGGTGGAGACCCAGTACTTC
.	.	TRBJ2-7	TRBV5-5	CASSLSGTVTYEQYF	TGTGCCAGCAGCTTGTCCGGGACCGTGACCTACGAGCAGTACTTC
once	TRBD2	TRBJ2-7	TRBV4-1	CASSLLPGLAGGGIYEQYF	TGCGCCAGCAGCCTGTTACCGGGACTAGCGGGGGGCGGCATCTACGAGCAGTACTTC
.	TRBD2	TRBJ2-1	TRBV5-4	CASSLEAGGHLSEQFF	TGTGCCAGCAGCTTGGAAGCGGGAGGGCACTTGAGTGAGCAGTTCTTC
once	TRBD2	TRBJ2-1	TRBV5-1	CASSLGTSGTSPYNEQFF	TGCGCCAGCAGCCTCGGGACTAGCGGTACCTCACCGTACAATGAGCAGTTCTTC
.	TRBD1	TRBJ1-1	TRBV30	CAYNYRGWIGAFF	TGTGCCTACAACTACAGGGGTTGGATCGGGGCTTTCTTT
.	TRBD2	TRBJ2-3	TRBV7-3	CASSPSAAGGVTDTQYF	TGTGCCAGCAGCCCCTCGGCAGCGGGAGGGGTTACAGATACGCAGTATTTT
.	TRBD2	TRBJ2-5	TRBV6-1	CASGRGGGQETQYF	TGTGCCAGCGGCCGCGGGGGTGGTCAAGAGACCCAGTACTTC
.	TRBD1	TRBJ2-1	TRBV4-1	CASSQSTGGQSYYNEQFF	TGCGCCAGCAGCCAATCAACTGGGGGACAGTCTTATTACAATGAGCAGTTCTTC
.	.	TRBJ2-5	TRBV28	CASSPPLAHQETQYF	TGTGCCAGCAGTCCCCCTTTGGCCCACCAAGAGACCCAGTACTTC
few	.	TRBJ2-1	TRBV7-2	CASSLESGAGYNEQFF	TGTGCCAGCAGCTTAGAATCGGGGGCAGGCTACAATGAGCAGTTCTTC
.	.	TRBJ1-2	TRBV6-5	CASRGTLGGYTF	TGTGCCAGCAGGGGGACTCTTGGGGGCTACACCTTC
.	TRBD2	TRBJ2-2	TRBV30	CAWSVLSRGEGELFF	TGTGCCTGGAGTGTACTCTCTCGGGGGGAAGGGGAGCTGTTTTTT
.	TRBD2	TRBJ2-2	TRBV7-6	CASSLGPSGPVTGELFF	TGTGCCAGCAGCTTAGGGCCTAGCGGACCCGTGACCGGGGAGCTGTTTTTT
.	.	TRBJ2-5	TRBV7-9	CASSSLRGLETQYF	TGTGCCAGCAGCTCTCTCCGGGGTTTAGAGACCCAGTACTTC
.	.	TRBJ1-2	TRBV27	CASSLSDSAYGYTF	TGTGCCAGCAGTTTATCGGACAGCGCCTATGGCTACACCTTC
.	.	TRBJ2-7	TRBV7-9	CASSLRTAGGEQYF	TGTGCCAGCAGCCTTAGGACGGCCGGGGGAGAGCAGTACTTC
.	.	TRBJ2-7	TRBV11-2	CASSIYRVGYEQYF	TGTGCCAGCAGCATTTACAGGGTTGGCTACGAGCAGTACTTC
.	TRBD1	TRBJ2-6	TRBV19	CASSSRQGAISGANVLTF	TGTGCCAGTAGTTCTCGTCAGGGGGCAATCTCTGGGGCCAACGTCCTGACTTTC
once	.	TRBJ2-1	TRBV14	CASSPYRDPRRNNEQFF	TGTGCCAGCAGCCCTTACCGGGACCCCCGAAGGAACAATGAGCAGTTCTTC
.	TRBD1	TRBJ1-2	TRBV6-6	CASRPGQGGYHGYTF	TGTGCCAGCAGGCCCGGACAGGGTGGATACCATGGCTACACCTTC
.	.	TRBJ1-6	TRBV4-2	CASSQDRGGTYNSPLHF	TGTGCCAGCAGCCAAGATCGGGGAGGGACCTATAATTCACCCCTCCACTTT
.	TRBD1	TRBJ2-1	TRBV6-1	CASRRDRTNEQFF	TGTGCCAGCAGGAGGGACAGGACAAATGAGCAGTTCTTC
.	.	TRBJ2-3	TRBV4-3	CASSQGTRDTQYF	TGCGCCAGCAGCCAAGGTACTAGAGATACGCAGTATTTT
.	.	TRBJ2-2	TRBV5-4	CASSTQKDSFTGELFF	TGTGCCAGCAGCACACAAAAAGACAGTTTCACCGGGGAGCTGTTTTTT
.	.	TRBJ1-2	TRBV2	CASSQLGRSGGYTF	TGTGCCAGCAGCCAATTAGGGCGTTCGGGTGGCTACACCTTC
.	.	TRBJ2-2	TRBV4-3	CASSNTGNTGELFF	TGCGCCAGCAGCAACACTGGGAACACCGGGGAGCTGTTTTTT
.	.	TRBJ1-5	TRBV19	CASRDSGQPQHF	TGTGCCAGTAGAGACAGTGGGCAGCCCCAGCATTTT
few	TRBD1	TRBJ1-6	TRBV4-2	CASSPLGTGADNSPLHF	TGTGCCAGCAGCCCCCTCGGGACAGGGGCCGATAATTCACCCCTCCACTTT
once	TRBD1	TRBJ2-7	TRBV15	CATRRDRDVNEQYF	TGTGCCACCAGGAGGGACAGGGACGTCAACGAGCAGTACTTC
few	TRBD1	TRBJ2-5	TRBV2	CASSGTGDGKTQYF	TGTGCCAGCAGTGGGACAGGGGATGGGAAGACCCAGTACTTC